Shown below are 10 T cell receptor beta chains from a single sample sequenced in a study of blood T cell repertoires in COVID-19. Here immunoSEQ multiplex PCR was the method, and the copy in TCRdb shows in-frame clones only, minus some. The repertoire holds tens of thousands of clones, with about four fifths as singletons. Sequencing used peripheral blood. These receptors came from a man older than 75 with COVID-19, enrolled during active disease.

The rearrangement uses TRBV2 and TRBJ1-5; D is unresolved. The CDR3 runs 13 residues. V was pared by 6 bases and J by 2 bases, with 8 bases between. From germline, CDR1 is SNHLY and CDR2 FYNNEI. The CDR3 coding sequence is TGTGCCAGCAGCGGGGAAGGCAATCAGCCCCAGCATTTT. This encodes CASSGEGNQPQHF.

This chain connects TRBV6-5 to TRBJ1-1; TRBD1 aligns across 11 bases. This CDR3 has 15 amino acids. In germline, CDR1 is MNHEY, CDR2 SVGAGI. V trimming: 5 bases; J trimming: 4 bases; junction bases outside the gene matches: 6. The CDR3 is CASSTAGQGVTEAFF. CDR3 bases: TGTGCCAGCAGTACCGCGGGACAGGGGGTCACTGAAGCTTTCTTT.

This chain uses TRBV19 with TRBJ1-1, with 7 bases that match TRBD1. Germline V gives CDR1 LNHDA, CDR2 SQIVND (reference sequence). CDR3 length: 15 residues. J lost 3 bases, V lost 5 bases, and 9 bases had no gene match. CDR3 DNA sequence: TGTGCCAGTAGTGACAGGGATAGGGGGTACACTGAAGCTTTCTTT. Its translation: CASSDRDRGYTEAFF.

This clone was detected a few times. V is TRBV4-3 and J is TRBJ2-7, with 7 bases lining up with TRBD1. The CDR3 spans 14 residues. V shed 3 bases and J 2 bases; nucleotides not matched to a gene: 4. Germline V CDR1 and CDR2: LGHNA, YSLEER. CDR3 bases: TGCGCCAGCAGCCAGAACACAGGGGCCTACGAGCAGTACTTC. Its translation is CASSQNTGAYEQYF.

In its sample, this clone was seen a few times. This sequence joins TRBV5-1 and TRBJ2-7; 9 bases fit TRBD1. The CDR3 is 14 residues long. With V trimmed by 0 bases and J by 4 bases, 2 bases remained unmatched. Germline CDR1 is SGHRS and CDR2 is YFSETQ. CDR3 loop: CASSLGGQGYEQYF. In DNA form, the CDR3 reads TGCGCCAGCAGCTTGGGCGGACAGGGGTACGAGCAGTACTTC.

Comments on this clone: Additional DNA sequences in this sample encode the identical CDR3. The J gene is TRBJ2-7, the V gene TRBV5-1, with TRBD1 identical over 9 bases. CDR1 is SGHRS, CDR2 YFSETQ, per germline. J was trimmed by 1 base and V by 2 bases; bases with no gene match: 4. This CDR3 is built from 15 residues. For the CDR3, the DNA is TGCGCCAGCAGCTTAGGCGGGACAGGGTCCTACGAGCAGTACTTC. It encodes CASSLGGTGSYEQYF.

J is TRBJ1-3 and V is TRBV28; the D gene is possibly TRBD1 (6 bases). The V end was cut by 5 bases, the J end by 3 bases, with 20 bases between. CDR1 is MDHEN and CDR2 is SYDVKM in the germline V gene. The CDR3 runs 17 residues. The CDR3 protein is CASSLSTLGGVGNTIYF. Here the CDR3 DNA reads TGTGCCAGCAGTCTATCCACCCTAGGGGGAGTTGGAAACACCATATATTTT.

This chain joins TRBV2 and TRBJ1-2; perhaps TRBD1 as D (5 bases). The CDR3 is 13 amino acids. V was cut by 0 bases and J by 7 bases, with 9 bases left in between. The germline gives CDR1 SNHLY, CDR2 FYNNEI. The CDR3 spells CASSEAHGGGYTF. DNA for the CDR3: TGTGCCAGCAGTGAAGCGCACGGGGGTGGCTACACCTTC.

The rearrangement links TRBV3-1 (or the pseudogene TRBV3-2) to TRBJ2-1; 7 nucleotides agree with TRBD2. CDR3 length: 17 residues. The germline gives CDR1 LGHDT, CDR2 YNNKEL (reference sequence). Trimming cost V 0 bases and J 1 base; bases outside gene matches: 6. As DNA, the CDR3 is TGTGCCAGCAGCCAAGATCACGTGGGAGGGTCCTACAATGAGCAGTTCTTC. Translating it yields CASSQDHVGGSYNEQFF.

The rearrangement links TRBV7-3 to TRBJ2-2; TRBD1 is a possible D gene (7 bases). Germline assignment: CDR1 SGHTA and CDR2 FQGTGA. Trimming removed 1 base from V and 5 bases from J, with 20 bases in between. There are 18 residues in the CDR3. This CDR3 is CASSLRGPTGRWTGELFF. CDR3 nucleotides: TGTGCCAGCAGCTTAAGGGGGCCGACAGGGAGGTGGACCGGGGAGCTGTTTTTT. The complete variable domain, with remaining parts taken from reference TRBV7-3 and TRBJ2-2, reads GAGVSQTPSNKVTEKGKYVELRCDPISGHTALYWYRQSLGQGPEFLIYFQGTGAADDSGLPNDRFFAVRPEGSVSTLKIQRTERGDSAVYLCASSLRGPTGRWTGELFFGEGSRLTVL.